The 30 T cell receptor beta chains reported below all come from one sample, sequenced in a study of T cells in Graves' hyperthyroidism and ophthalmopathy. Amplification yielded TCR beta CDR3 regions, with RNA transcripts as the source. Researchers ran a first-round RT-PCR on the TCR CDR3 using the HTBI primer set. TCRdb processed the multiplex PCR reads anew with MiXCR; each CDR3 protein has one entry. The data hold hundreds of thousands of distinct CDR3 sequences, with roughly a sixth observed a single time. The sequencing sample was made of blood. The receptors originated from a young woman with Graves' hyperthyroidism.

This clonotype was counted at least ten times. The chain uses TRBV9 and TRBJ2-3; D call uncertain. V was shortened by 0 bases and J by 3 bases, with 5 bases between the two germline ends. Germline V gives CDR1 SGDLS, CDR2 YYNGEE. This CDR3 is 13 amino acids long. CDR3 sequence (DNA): TGTGCCAGCAGCGTAGGGGGTACAGATACGCAGTATTTT. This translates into CASSVGGTDTQYF. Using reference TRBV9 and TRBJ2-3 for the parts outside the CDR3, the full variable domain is DSGVTQTPKHLITATGQRVTLRCSPRSGDLSVYWYQQSLDQGLQFLIQYYNGEERAKGNILERFSAQQFPDLHSELNLSSLELGDSALYFCASSVGGTDTQYFGPGTRLTVL.

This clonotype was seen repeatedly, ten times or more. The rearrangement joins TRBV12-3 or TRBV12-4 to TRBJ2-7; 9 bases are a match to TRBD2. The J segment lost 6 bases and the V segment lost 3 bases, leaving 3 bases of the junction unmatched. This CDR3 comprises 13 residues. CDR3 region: CASSFVAGVEQYF. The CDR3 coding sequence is TGTGCCAGCAGTTTCGTAGCGGGAGTCGAGCAGTACTTC.

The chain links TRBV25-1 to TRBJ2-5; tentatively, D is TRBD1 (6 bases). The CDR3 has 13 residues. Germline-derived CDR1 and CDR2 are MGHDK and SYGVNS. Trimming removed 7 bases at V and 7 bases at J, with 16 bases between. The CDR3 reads CASIGGFVGTQYF. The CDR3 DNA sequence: TGTGCCAGCATTGGGGGCTTTGTTGGGACCCAGTACTTC.

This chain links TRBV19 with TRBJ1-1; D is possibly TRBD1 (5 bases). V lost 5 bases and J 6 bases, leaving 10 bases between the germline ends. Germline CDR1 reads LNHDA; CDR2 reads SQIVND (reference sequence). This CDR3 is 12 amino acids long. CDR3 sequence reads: CASSAQGSEAFF. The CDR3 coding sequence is TGTGCCAGTAGTGCGCAGGGTTCTGAAGCTTTCTTT.

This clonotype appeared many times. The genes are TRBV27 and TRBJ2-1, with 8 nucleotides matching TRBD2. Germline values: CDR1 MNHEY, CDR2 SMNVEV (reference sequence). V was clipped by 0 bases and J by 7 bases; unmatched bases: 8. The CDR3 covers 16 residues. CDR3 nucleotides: TGTGCCAGCAGTTTATCGCGGGCTAGCGGGCTAAATGAGCAGTTCTTC. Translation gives CASSLSRASGLNEQFF.

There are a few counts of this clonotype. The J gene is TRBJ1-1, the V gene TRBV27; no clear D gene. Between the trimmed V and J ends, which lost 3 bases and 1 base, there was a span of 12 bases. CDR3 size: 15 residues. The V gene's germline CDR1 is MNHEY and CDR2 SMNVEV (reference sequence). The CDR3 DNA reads TGTGCCAGCAGTTTTGGGAGACGGGCGAACACTGAAGCTTTCTTT. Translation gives CASSFGRRANTEAFF.

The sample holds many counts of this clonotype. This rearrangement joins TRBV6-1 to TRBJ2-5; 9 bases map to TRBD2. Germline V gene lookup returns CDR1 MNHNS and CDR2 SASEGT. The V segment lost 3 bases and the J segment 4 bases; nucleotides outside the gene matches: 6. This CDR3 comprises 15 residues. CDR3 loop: CASSDEAGGPETQYF. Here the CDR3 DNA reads TGTGCCAGCAGTGACGAGGCGGGAGGGCCAGAGACCCAGTACTTC.

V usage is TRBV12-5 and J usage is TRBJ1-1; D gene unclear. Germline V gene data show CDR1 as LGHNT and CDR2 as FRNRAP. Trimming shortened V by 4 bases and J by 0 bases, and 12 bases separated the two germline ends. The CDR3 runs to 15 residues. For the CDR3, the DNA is TGTGCTAGTGGTTCGGTACTCGGTATGAACACTGAAGCTTTCTTT. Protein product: CASGSVLGMNTEAFF.

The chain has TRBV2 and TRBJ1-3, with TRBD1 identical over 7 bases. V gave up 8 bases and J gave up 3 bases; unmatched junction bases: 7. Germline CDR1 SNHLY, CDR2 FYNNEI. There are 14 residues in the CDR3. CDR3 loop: CASSLQGGGNTIYF. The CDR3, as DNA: TGTGCCAGCTCTCTCCAGGGGGGTGGAAACACCATATATTTT.

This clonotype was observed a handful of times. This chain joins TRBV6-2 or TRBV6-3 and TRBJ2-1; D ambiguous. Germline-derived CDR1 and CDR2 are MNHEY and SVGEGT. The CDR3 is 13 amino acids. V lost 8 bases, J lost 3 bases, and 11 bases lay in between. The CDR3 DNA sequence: TGTGCCAGCCAGAAGGACGTCTACAATGAGCAGTTCTTC. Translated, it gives CASQKDVYNEQFF.

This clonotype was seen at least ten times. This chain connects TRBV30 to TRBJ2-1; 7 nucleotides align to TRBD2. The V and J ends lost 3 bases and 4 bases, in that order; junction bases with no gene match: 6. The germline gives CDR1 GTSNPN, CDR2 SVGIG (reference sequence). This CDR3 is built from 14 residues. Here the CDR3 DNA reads TGTGCCTGGAGGGGCGGGAGTGGGTACAATGAGCAGTTCTTC. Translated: CAWRGGSGYNEQFF.

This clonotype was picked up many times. The CDR3 protein is CATSDPKPGRETGELFF. The CDR3 DNA follows: TGTGCCACCAGTGACCCCAAACCAGGGCGGGAAACCGGGGAGCTGTTTTTT. This rearrangement joins TRBV24-1 to TRBJ2-2; weak D call: TRBD2 (6 bases). The CDR3 sequence is 17 residues long. Germline V gives CDR1 KGHDR, CDR2 SFDVKD. The V end was cut by 4 bases, the J end by 5 bases, with 19 bases between.

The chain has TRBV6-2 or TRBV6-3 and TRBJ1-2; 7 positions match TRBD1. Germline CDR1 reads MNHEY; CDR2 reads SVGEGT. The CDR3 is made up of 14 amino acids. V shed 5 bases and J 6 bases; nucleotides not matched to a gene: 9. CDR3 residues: CASSGTASFHGYTF. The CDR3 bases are TGTGCCAGCAGTGGGACAGCGTCCTTCCATGGCTACACCTTC.

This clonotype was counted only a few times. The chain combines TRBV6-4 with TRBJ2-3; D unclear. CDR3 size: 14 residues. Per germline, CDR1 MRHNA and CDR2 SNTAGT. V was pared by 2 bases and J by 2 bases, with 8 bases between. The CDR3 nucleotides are TGTGCCAGCAGTGACAGTAGGGACACAGATACGCAGTATTTT. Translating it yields CASSDSRDTDTQYF.

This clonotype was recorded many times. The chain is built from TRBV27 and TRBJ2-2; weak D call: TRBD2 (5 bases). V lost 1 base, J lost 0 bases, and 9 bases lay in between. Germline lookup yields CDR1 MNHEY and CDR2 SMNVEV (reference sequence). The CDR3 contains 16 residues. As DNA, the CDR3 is TGTGCCAGCAGTTTATATATCGGGGCGAACACCGGGGAGCTGTTTTTT. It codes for CASSLYIGANTGELFF.

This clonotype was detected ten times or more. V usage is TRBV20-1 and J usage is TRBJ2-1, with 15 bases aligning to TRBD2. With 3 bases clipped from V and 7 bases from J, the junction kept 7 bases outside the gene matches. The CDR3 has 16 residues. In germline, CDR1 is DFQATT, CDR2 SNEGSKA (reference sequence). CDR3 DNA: TGCAGTGCTAGGGGCGGGGGACTAGCGGGAGGAAATGAGCAGTTCTTC. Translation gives CSARGGGLAGGNEQFF.

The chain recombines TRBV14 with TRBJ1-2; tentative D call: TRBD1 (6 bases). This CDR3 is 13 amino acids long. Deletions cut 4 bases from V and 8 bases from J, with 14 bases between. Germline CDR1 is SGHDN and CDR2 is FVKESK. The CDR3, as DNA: TGTGCCAGCAGCCCTTACAGGGTAAACGGCTACACCTTC. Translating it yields CASSPYRVNGYTF. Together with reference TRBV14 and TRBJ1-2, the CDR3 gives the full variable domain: EAGVTQFPSHSVIEKGQTVTLRCDPISGHDNLYWYRRVMGKEIKFLLHFVKESKQDESGMPNNRFLAERTGGTYSTLKVQPAELEDSGVYFCASSPYRVNGYTFGSGTRLTVV.

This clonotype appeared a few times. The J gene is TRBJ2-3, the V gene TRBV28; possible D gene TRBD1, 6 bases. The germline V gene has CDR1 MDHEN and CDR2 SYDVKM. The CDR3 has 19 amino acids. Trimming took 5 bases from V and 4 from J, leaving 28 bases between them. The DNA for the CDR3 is TGTGCCAGCAGTCCTCAGCTGGGGGCGGCCCCAGAGGTGGCAGATACGCAGTATTTT. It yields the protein CASSPQLGAAPEVADTQYF.

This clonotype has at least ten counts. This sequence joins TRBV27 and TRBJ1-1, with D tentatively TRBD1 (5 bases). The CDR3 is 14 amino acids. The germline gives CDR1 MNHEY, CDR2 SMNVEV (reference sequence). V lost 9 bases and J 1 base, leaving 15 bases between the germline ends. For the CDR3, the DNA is TGTGCCAGTAGGACACCGAGGGGGAACACTGAAGCTTTCTTT. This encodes CASRTPRGNTEAFF.

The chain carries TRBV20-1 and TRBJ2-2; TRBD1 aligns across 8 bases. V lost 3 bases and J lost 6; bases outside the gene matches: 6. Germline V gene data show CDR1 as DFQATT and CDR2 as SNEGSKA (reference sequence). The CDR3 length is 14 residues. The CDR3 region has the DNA TGCAGTGCTAGCGACAGGGGAACGGCCGGGGAGCTGTTTTTT. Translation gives CSASDRGTAGELFF.

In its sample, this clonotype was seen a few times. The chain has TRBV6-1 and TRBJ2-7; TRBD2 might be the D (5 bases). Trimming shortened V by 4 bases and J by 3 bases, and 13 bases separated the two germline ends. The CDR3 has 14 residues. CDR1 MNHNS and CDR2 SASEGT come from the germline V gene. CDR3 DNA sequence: TGTGCCAGCAGTGCGGCGGGCGTTTACTACGAGCAGTACTTC. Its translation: CASSAAGVYYEQYF.

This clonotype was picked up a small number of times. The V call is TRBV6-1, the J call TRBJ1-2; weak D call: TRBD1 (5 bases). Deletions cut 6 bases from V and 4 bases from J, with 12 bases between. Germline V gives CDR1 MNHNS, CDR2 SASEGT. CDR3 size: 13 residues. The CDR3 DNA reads TGTGCCAGCAGCTACGGGACGGTCTATGGCTACACCTTC. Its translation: CASSYGTVYGYTF.

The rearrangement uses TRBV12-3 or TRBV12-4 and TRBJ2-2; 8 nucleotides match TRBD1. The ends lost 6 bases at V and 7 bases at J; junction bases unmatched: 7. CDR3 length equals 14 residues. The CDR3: CASRPTGVGGELFF. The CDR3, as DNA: TGTGCCAGCAGGCCGACAGGGGTGGGCGGGGAGCTGTTTTTT.

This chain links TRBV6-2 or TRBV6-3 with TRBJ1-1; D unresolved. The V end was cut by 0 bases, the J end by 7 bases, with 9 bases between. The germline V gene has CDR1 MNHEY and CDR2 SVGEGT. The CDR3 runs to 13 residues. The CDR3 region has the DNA TGTGCCAGCAGTTACTCCCCGGGAGGTGAAGCTTTCTTT. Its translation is CASSYSPGGEAFF.

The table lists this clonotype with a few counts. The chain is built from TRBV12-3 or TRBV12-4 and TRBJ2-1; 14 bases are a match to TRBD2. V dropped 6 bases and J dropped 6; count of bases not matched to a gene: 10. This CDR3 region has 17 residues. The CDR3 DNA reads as TGTGCCAGCAGCCTAACCGGGACTAGCGGGAGCATCAATGAGCAGTTCTTC. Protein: CASSLTGTSGSINEQFF.

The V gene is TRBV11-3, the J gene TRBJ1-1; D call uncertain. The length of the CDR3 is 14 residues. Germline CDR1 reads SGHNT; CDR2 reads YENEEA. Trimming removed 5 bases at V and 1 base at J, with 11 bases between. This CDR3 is CASSRGSWNTEAFF. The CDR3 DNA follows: TGTGCCAGCAGCCGAGGTTCGTGGAACACTGAAGCTTTCTTT.

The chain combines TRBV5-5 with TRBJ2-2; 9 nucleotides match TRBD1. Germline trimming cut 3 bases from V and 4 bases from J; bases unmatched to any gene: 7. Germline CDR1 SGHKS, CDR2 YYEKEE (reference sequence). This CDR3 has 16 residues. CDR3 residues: CASSSRDRAGTGELFF. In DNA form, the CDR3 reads TGTGCCAGCAGCTCCCGGGACAGGGCTGGCACCGGGGAGCTGTTTTTT.

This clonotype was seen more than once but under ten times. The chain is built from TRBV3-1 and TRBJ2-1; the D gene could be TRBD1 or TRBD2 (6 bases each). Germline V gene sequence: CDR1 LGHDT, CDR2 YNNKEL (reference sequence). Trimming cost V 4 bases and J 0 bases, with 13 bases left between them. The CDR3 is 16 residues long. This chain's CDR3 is CASSPRGESSYNEQFF. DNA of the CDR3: TGTGCCAGCAGCCCGAGGGGGGAGAGCTCCTACAATGAGCAGTTCTTC.

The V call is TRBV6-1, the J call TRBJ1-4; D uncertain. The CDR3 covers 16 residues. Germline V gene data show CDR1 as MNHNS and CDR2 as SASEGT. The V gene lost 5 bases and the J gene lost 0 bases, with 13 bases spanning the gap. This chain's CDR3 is CASSKHPDSTNEKLFF. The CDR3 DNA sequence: TGTGCCAGCAGTAAACATCCCGACTCAACTAATGAAAAACTGTTTTTT.

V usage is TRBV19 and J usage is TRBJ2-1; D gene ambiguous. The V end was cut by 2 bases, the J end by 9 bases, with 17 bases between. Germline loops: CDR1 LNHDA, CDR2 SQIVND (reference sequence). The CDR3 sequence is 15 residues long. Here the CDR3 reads CASSISTNPLGEQFF. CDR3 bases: TGTGCCAGTAGTATAAGTACCAACCCGCTGGGTGAGCAGTTCTTC.